The clone carrying this T cell receptor (beta chain) was seen a few times. Its target is not known. These data belong to a study of T cell repertoires in cytomegalovirus infection. The germline gives CDR1 SEHNR, CDR2 FQNEAQ (reference sequence). The length of the CDR3 is 16 residues. V dropped 2 bases and J dropped 2 bases, with 13 bases sitting between them. TCRdb passed the reads through MiXCR, listing each CDR3 protein once. Here the sample spans roughly 500,000 distinct CDR3 sequences, 33% being singletons. Whole-study results and caveats: Accumulated public TCR beta family frequency recognized individuals carrying CMV together with the relevant HLA.

This rearrangement joins TRBV7-9 to TRBJ1-5; D is perhaps TRBD1 (5 bases). The sequence derives from a human donor in good health (CMV status not recorded). Some clones in this sample may be carry-over from other donors' samples. The sample in question was cultured PBMCs, obtained from culture after CMV antigen stimulation. CDR3 region: CASSLMLGDGNQPQHF. DNA for the CDR3: TGTGCCAGCAGCTTAATGCTAGGGGACGGCAATCAGCCCCAGCATTTT.